This is a list of T cell receptor beta chains from one sample in a study of technical replicates of blood from a few donors. Repertoires were generated with immunoSEQ multiplex PCR, while TCRdb's copy carries only in-frame clones and drops some. The table shows roughly 70,000 clones, with about 89% occurring only once. Sequencing used PBMCs. The receptors here all came from a human donor in good health. Some clones in this sample may be carry-over from other donors' samples. Each CDR3 is given with its conserved first and last residue. Each record gives: clone size, D gene, V gene, J gene, CDR3 protein, CDR3 DNA. The D gene is left open where the match is weak. The size entry is marked missing in some rows and otherwise reads once, few, many or a size class.

clone_size: .; d_call: TRBD2; v_call: TRBV7-3; j_call: TRBJ2-1; cdr3_aa: CASSSLAGHSYNEQFF; cdr3_nt: TGTGCCAGCAGCTCTCTAGCGGGGCACTCCTACAATGAGCAGTTCTTC
clone_size: .; d_call: .; v_call: TRBV7-8; j_call: TRBJ2-1; cdr3_aa: CASSRFTRAYNEQFF; cdr3_nt: TGTGCCAGCAGCCGGTTTACGAGGGCCTACAATGAGCAGTTCTTC
clone_size: .; d_call: .; v_call: TRBV7-2; j_call: TRBJ1-4; cdr3_aa: CASSLWGVNEKLFF; cdr3_nt: TGTGCCAGCAGCTTATGGGGGGTGAATGAAAAACTGTTTTTT
clone_size: .; d_call: .; v_call: TRBV30; j_call: TRBJ1-2; cdr3_aa: CAWSVSGNYGYTF; cdr3_nt: TGTGCCTGGAGTGTATCGGGGAACTATGGCTACACCTTC
clone_size: .; d_call: TRBD2; v_call: TRBV7-9; j_call: TRBJ2-7; cdr3_aa: CASSLGFLAGGLYEQYF; cdr3_nt: TGTGCCAGCAGCTTAGGTTTTCTGGCGGGAGGGTTGTACGAGCAGTACTTC
clone_size: .; d_call: .; v_call: TRBV2; j_call: TRBJ2-3; cdr3_aa: CASSDRGYRDTQYF; cdr3_nt: TGTGCCAGCAGTGATAGGGGGTATCGAGATACGCAGTATTTT
clone_size: .; d_call: TRBD2; v_call: TRBV7-2; j_call: TRBJ2-1; cdr3_aa: CASSFTGTSGNEQFF; cdr3_nt: TGTGCCAGCAGCTTTACGGGGACTAGCGGGAATGAGCAGTTCTTC
clone_size: .; d_call: .; v_call: TRBV13; j_call: TRBJ1-6; cdr3_aa: CASSTYRVSPLHF; cdr3_nt: TGTGCCAGCAGCACGTACAGGGTCTCACCCCTCCACTTT
clone_size: .; d_call: TRBD2; v_call: TRBV4-3; j_call: TRBJ2-5; cdr3_aa: CASSQGLAGMETQYF; cdr3_nt: TGCGCCAGCAGCCAGGGACTAGCGGGGATGGAGACCCAGTACTTC
clone_size: many; d_call: .; v_call: TRBV6-5; j_call: TRBJ1-2; cdr3_aa: CASSPLYGYTF; cdr3_nt: TGTGCCAGCAGTCCCTTATATGGCTACACCTTC
clone_size: once; d_call: TRBD1; v_call: TRBV27; j_call: TRBJ1-2; cdr3_aa: CASSLQGVGGYTF; cdr3_nt: TGTGCCAGCAGTTTACAGGGGGTCGGTGGCTACACCTTC
clone_size: .; d_call: .; v_call: TRBV5-6; j_call: TRBJ1-1; cdr3_aa: CATGRDMNTEAFF; cdr3_nt: TGTGCTACCGGGAGAGATATGAACACTGAAGCTTTCTTT
clone_size: .; d_call: .; v_call: TRBV29-1; j_call: TRBJ1-2; cdr3_aa: CSVGQPRGGYTF; cdr3_nt: TGCAGCGTTGGACAGCCCCGCGGTGGCTACACCTTC
clone_size: .; d_call: TRBD1; v_call: TRBV10-3; j_call: TRBJ2-1; cdr3_aa: CAITGGNNEQFF; cdr3_nt: TGTGCCATCACAGGGGGAAACAATGAGCAGTTCTTC
clone_size: .; d_call: .; v_call: TRBV5-1; j_call: TRBJ2-7; cdr3_aa: CASSSSPGTYEQYF; cdr3_nt: TGCGCCAGCAGCTCCAGTCCGGGAACCTACGAGCAGTACTTC
clone_size: once; d_call: .; v_call: TRBV30; j_call: TRBJ2-1; cdr3_aa: CAWYSTRPGLPYQRGSYNEQFF; cdr3_nt: TGTGCCTGGTACTCAACGCGCCCGGGACTGCCTTATCAGAGGGGCTCCTACAATGAGCAGTTCTTC
clone_size: .; d_call: TRBD1; v_call: TRBV4-1; j_call: TRBJ1-4; cdr3_aa: CASSQGGQVNEKLFF; cdr3_nt: TGCGCCAGCAGCCAAGGGGGACAGGTTAATGAAAAACTGTTTTTT